A single sample is the source of the 8 T cell receptor beta chains below, sequenced in a study of T cell responses to AZD1222 COVID-19 vaccine. The repertoire was sequenced with immunoSEQ multiplex PCR; TCRdb's copy has only in-frame clones and lacks some. This table holds 150,000 to 180,000 clones, about 88% found once. This specimen consisted of peripheral blood, obtained on day 0 of AZD1222 vaccination. The receptors were gathered from an adult in good health.

This clone appeared once. This chain links TRBV24-1 with TRBJ2-3, with D unclear. CDR3 size: 17 residues. Germline V gives CDR1 KGHDR, CDR2 SFDVKD. V was cut by 4 bases and J by 0 bases, with 16 bases left in between. CDR3 sequence: CATSEARKAPSTDTQYF. The CDR3 DNA reads TGTGCCACCAGTGAAGCCCGGAAAGCTCCTAGCACAGATACGCAGTATTTT.

The chain employs TRBV15 and TRBJ1-5; 11 bases are a match to TRBD1. Germline CDR1 reads LNHNV; CDR2 reads YYDKDF (reference sequence). Trimming at V came to 3 bases and at J to 6 bases, leaving 10 bases not matched to a gene. This CDR3 spans 17 amino acids. CDR3 DNA sequence: TGTGCCACCAGCAGGATTACCGGGACAGGGGGGAGTCAGCCCCAGCATTTT. Protein sequence: CATSRITGTGGSQPQHF.

J is TRBJ2-5 and V is TRBV14; D remains ambiguous. Germline V gene data show CDR1 as SGHDN and CDR2 as FVKESK. Trimming took off 0 bases at V and 5 bases at J, with 7 bases between the two ends. The CDR3 is 13 amino acids. Here the CDR3 reads CASSQDYGETQYF. The DNA for the CDR3 is TGTGCCAGCAGCCAAGATTACGGGGAGACCCAGTACTTC.

The V and J genes are TRBV7-9 and TRBJ2-2; no reliable D call. Trimming removed 5 bases from V and 6 bases from J, with 16 bases in between. This CDR3 is built from 15 residues. In germline, CDR1 is SEHNR, CDR2 FQNEAQ (reference sequence). The CDR3 DNA is TGTGCCAGCAGCGTTCCCACATTACCTTCCGGGGAGCTGTTTTTT. It translates to CASSVPTLPSGELFF.

This chain links TRBV9 with TRBJ1-1; D unresolved. The V gene lost 0 bases and the J gene lost 1 base, with 10 bases spanning the gap. The CDR3 covers 15 residues. Germline values: CDR1 SGDLS, CDR2 YYNGEE. The CDR3 is CASSVVGVWNTEAFF. CDR3 sequence (DNA): TGTGCCAGCAGCGTAGTCGGGGTATGGAACACTGAAGCTTTCTTT.

The rearrangement uses TRBV11-2 and TRBJ1-4; a weak D match, TRBD1 (5 bases). Per germline, CDR1 SGHAT and CDR2 FQNNGV. This CDR3 comprises 17 residues. Trimming shortened V by 6 bases and J by 4 bases, and 21 bases separated the two germline ends. CDR3 DNA: TGTGCCAGCAGTCAGAACGGGGCCGCCCTAGGTAATGAAAAACTGTTTTTT. Its translation: CASSQNGAALGNEKLFF.

The sample holds one count of this clone. This sequence joins TRBV10-1 and TRBJ2-3; D ambiguous. Germline-derived CDR1 and CDR2 are WNHNN and SYGVQD (reference sequence). V was shortened by 6 bases and J by 1 base, with 8 bases between the two germline ends. CDR3 size: 13 residues. In DNA form, the CDR3 reads TGCGCCAGCAGGAAGACTGGCACAGATACGCAGTATTTT. Translation gives CASRKTGTDTQYF.

A word on this clone: Other DNA sequences from this sample encode an identical CDR3 as well. The chain has TRBV28 and TRBJ2-7; no reliable D call. The CDR3 loop spans 11 amino acids. V lost 8 bases and J 3 bases, leaving 8 bases between the germline ends. The germline V gene encodes CDR1 MDHEN and CDR2 SYDVKM. Written as DNA, the CDR3 is TGTGCCAGCGGAGAGAACTACGAGCAGTACTTC. Translating gives CASGENYEQYF.